This TCR beta chain was sequenced in a study of vaccination and CD4 T cells after COVID-19. Study details: Following dose two, a median approximately 74 days (range 14 to 241) passed before post-vaccine samples were taken. Controls had a CEFX pool, an HIV-1 Nef pool, or no peptide added.

CD4+ T cells that had been cultured provided DNA sequenced with the Oncomine TCR Beta short-read assay. The source of extracted genomic DNA was cultured CD4+ T cells. TCRdb itself ran the PCR reads through MiXCR, one entry per CDR3 protein. The table shows about 16,000 distinct CDR3 sequences, with roughly 50% occurring only once. A note on this clonotype: Its antigen is not identified.

Study-level points and caveats: The study found that a median around 86% of reactive clones in convalescent patients appeared only post-vaccination.

Treatment given: roughly nine-day PBMC culture with coronavirus spike peptide pools or control peptides (ViraFEST assay). The V end was cut by 6 bases, the J end by 0 bases, with 9 bases between. The V gene's germline CDR1 is MDHEN and CDR2 SYDVKM. CDR3 length: 14 residues. Sequencing used CD4+ T cells from blood, cultured in vitro, obtained before SARS-CoV-2 vaccination. J is TRBJ2-4 and V is TRBV28; D gene ambiguous. The clonotype comes from a human donor who had recovered from COVID-19. The CDR3 bases are TGTGCCAGCAGCCCCCGGGTAGCCAAAAACATTCAGTACTTC. Protein product: CASSPRVAKNIQYF.